Following are 9 T cell receptor beta chains from one sample sequenced in a study of blood T cells in healthy people across ages. Primed by a sample-barcoded 5' primer and a J-beta primer mix, a second PCR proceeded for roughly 6 to 12 cycles. MiXCR, run by TCRdb on the 5' RACE reads, gives a single entry per CDR3 protein. The sample shows roughly 1,300,000 distinct CDR3 sequences, roughly 60% of them seen only once. Sequencing used blood. Every receptor here comes from a man between 18 and 35 years old in good health.

The chain couples TRBV12-3 or TRBV12-4 to TRBJ1-4, with TRBD1 matching over 8 bases. V lost 5 bases, J lost 12 bases, and 11 bases stayed unmatched. The CDR3 length is 14 residues. The CDR3 nucleotides are TGTGCCAGCAGTAACAGACAGGGGTGGTCAGAACTGTTTTTT. This translates into CASSNRQGWSELFF.

This clonotype appeared once. The chain is built from TRBV30 and TRBJ2-5; TRBD1 aligns across 10 bases. Germline lookup yields CDR1 GTSNPN and CDR2 SVGIG (reference sequence). V shed 3 bases, J shed 0 bases, and the junction held 28 bases outside the gene matches. The CDR3 contains 23 residues. The CDR3 nucleotides are TGTGCCTGGAGAGGAGCCCCGGGGGCAGTTCCGGGACAGGGGACTTGGTACCAAGAGACCCAGTACTTC. As protein: CAWRGAPGAVPGQGTWYQETQYF.

This sequence joins TRBV7-2 and TRBJ2-1; maybe TRBD2 (7 bases). Trimming stripped 8 bases from V and 5 bases from J, with 16 bases between. The CDR3 is made up of 14 amino acids. Per germline, CDR1 SGHTA and CDR2 FQGNSA. The CDR3 DNA is TGTGCCAGCGGACAGCCGGGACTAAACAATGAGCAGTTCTTC. Its translation: CASGQPGLNNEQFF.

Only one count was recorded for this clonotype. V is TRBV27 and J is TRBJ2-4, with D perhaps assigned TRBD1 or TRBD2 (5 bases each). Trimming stripped 5 bases from V and 2 bases from J, with 28 bases between. CDR1 MNHEY and CDR2 SMNVEV come from the germline V gene (reference sequence). The CDR3 has 20 amino acids. The CDR3 loop reads CASSEITGTDILETKNIQYF. CDR3 DNA: TGTGCCAGCAGTGAAATAACCGGGACGGACATACTAGAAACCAAAAACATTCAGTACTTC.

The V and J genes are TRBV2 and TRBJ2-7, with TRBD2 matching 13 bases. V was clipped by 4 bases and J by 3 bases; unmatched bases: 6. CDR1 is SNHLY and CDR2 is FYNNEI in the germline V gene. The CDR3 totals 16 residues. The CDR3 sequence is CASSGGTSGINYEQYF. The CDR3 DNA reads TGTGCCAGCAGTGGGGGGACTAGCGGGATTAACTACGAGCAGTACTTC.

The CDR3 DNA reads as TGTGCCAGCAGCGCCCGGACGACTACCGGGGAGCTGTTTTTT. As protein: CASSARTTTGELFF. V gene TRBV9 combines with J gene TRBJ2-2; D is ambiguous. The V end lost 3 bases, the J end lost 5 bases, and 11 bases lay between the germline ends. The V gene's germline CDR1 is SGDLS and CDR2 YYNGEE. The CDR3 runs to 14 residues.

V gene TRBV7-7 combines with J gene TRBJ2-1; 14 nucleotides match TRBD2. From germline, CDR1 is SSHAT and CDR2 FNYEAQ (reference sequence). This CDR3 region has 15 residues. J gave up 10 bases and V 5 bases, and 7 bases lay outside the gene matches. This CDR3 is CASSAGLAGDSEQFF. CDR3 DNA: TGTGCCAGCAGCGCGGGACTAGCGGGAGATAGCGAGCAGTTCTTC.

The chain employs TRBV4-1 and TRBJ1-2; D call uncertain. CDR1 and CDR2 (germline): MGHRA, YSYEKL. V dropped 0 bases and J dropped 7 bases, with 9 bases sitting between them. The CDR3 consists of 13 residues. The CDR3 sequence: CASSQDLASGYTF. The DNA for the CDR3 is TGCGCCAGCAGCCAAGATCTTGCCAGTGGCTACACCTTC.

The chain is built from TRBV7-8 and TRBJ1-1, with TRBD1 identical over 10 bases. V lost 4 bases to trimming and J lost 4 bases; unmatched junction nucleotides: 9. CDR3 length: 16 amino acids. Germline CDR1 is SGHVS and CDR2 is FQNEAQ. For the CDR3, the DNA is TGTGCCAGCAGCTCTAGCCGGACAGGGGGTAGCACTGAAGCTTTCTTT. Translated: CASSSSRTGGSTEAFF.